These 30 T cell receptor beta chains came from one sample sequenced in a study of cytomegalovirus exposure and HLA in healthy donors. PCR primers comprised 60 Vbeta and 13 Jbeta primers. Some clones are missing from TCRdb's copy, which holds only in-frame ones; the method was immunoSEQ multiplex PCR. The sample yields roughly 40,000 clones, 50% to 55% seen once. Input material: PBMCs. All receptors derive from a human donor in good health.

The chain has TRBV11-3 and TRBJ2-7; D unresolved. CDR3 length: 12 amino acids. V dropped 4 bases and J dropped 4 bases, with 8 bases sitting between them. Germline V CDR1 and CDR2: SGHNT, YENEEA. Here the CDR3 reads CASSSDPYEQYF. Written as DNA, the CDR3 is TGTGCCAGCAGCTCAGACCCATACGAGCAGTACTTC.

This chain links TRBV28 with TRBJ2-3; weak D call: TRBD2 (8 bases). The germline V and J ends were trimmed by 6 bases and 5 bases, with 27 bases remaining between them. CDR1 and CDR2 (germline): MDHEN, SYDVKM. This CDR3 is built from 18 residues. The CDR3 reads CASRQVGRGPVERDTQYF. As DNA, the CDR3 is TGTGCCAGCAGACAAGTCGGGAGGGGGCCGGTCGAAAGAGATACGCAGTATTTT.

The chain employs TRBV14 and TRBJ2-5; 7 bases fit TRBD1. Near its end, the DNA agrees better with TRBJ2-7, so the J call may be wrong. The length of the CDR3 is 16 residues. Germline CDR1 SGHDN, CDR2 FVKESK. Here the CDR3 DNA reads TGTGCCAGCAGCCTGAAGACAGGGAAGGGGTTCTACGAGCAGTACTTC. Protein: CASSLKTGKGFYEQYF.

The chain carries TRBV4-3 and TRBJ1-4, with TRBD1 matching over 9 bases. There are 16 residues in the CDR3. Losses at the gene ends were 0 bases for V and 7 bases for J; bases not matched to a gene: 6. From germline, CDR1 is LGHNA and CDR2 YSLEER. CDR3 nucleotides: TGCGCCAGCAGCCAAGAGCATGGGACAGGGAGTGAAAAACTGTTTTTT. It is translated as CASSQEHGTGSEKLFF.

The J gene is TRBJ1-6, the V gene TRBV7-2; a possible D gene is TRBD1 (6 bases). V shed 10 bases and J shed 8 bases, with 15 bases lying between them. Germline values: CDR1 SGHTA, CDR2 FQGNSA. The CDR3 is 13 amino acids. CDR3 nucleotides: TGTGCCATCTCGACAGGCACGGATTCACCCCTCCACTTT. This translates into CAISTGTDSPLHF.

CDR3 region: CASSQDVGANYGYTF. CDR3 DNA: TGTGCCAGCAGCCAAGATGTAGGAGCTAACTATGGCTACACCTTC. The gene calls are TRBV4-2 and TRBJ1-2; D ambiguous. This CDR3 contains 15 residues. The germline CDR1 and CDR2 sequences are LGHNA and YNFKEQ. V was clipped by 0 bases and J by 0 bases, with 8 bases between them.

This chain joins TRBV7-2 and TRBJ2-7; possible D gene TRBD2, 6 bases. Trimming took off 0 bases at V and 3 bases at J, with 9 bases between the two ends. The CDR3 has 14 amino acids. Germline CDR1 SGHTA, CDR2 FQGNSA. Here the CDR3 reads CASSLALASYEQYF. The DNA for the CDR3 is TGTGCCAGCAGCTTAGCGCTAGCGAGCTACGAGCAGTACTTC.

This CDR3 is CAWSVQGARGYTF. As DNA, the CDR3 is TGTGCCTGGAGTGTTCAGGGGGCACGGGGCTACACCTTC. The chain employs TRBV30 and TRBJ1-2, with 8 bases identical to TRBD1. With 0 bases clipped from V and 8 bases from J, the junction kept 5 bases outside the gene matches. The V gene's germline CDR1 is GTSNPN and CDR2 SVGIG (reference sequence). The CDR3 has 13 residues. Drawing the rest from reference TRBV30 and TRBJ1-2, the complete variable domain is SQTIHQWPATLVQPVGSPLSLECTVEGTSNPNLYWYRQAAGRGLQLLFYSVGIGQISSEVPQNLSASRPQDRQFILSSKKLLLSDSGFYLCAWSVQGARGYTFGSGTRLTVV.

The genes are TRBV5-1 and TRBJ1-6; 9 nucleotides line up with TRBD1. With V trimmed by 0 bases and J by 10 bases, 8 bases remained unmatched. The germline V gene has CDR1 SGHRS and CDR2 YFSETQ. This CDR3 region has 16 residues. CDR3 nucleotides: TGCGCCAGCAGCTTGGAAGGGGAACAGGGGGCCTCACCCCTCCACTTT. The encoded protein is CASSLEGEQGASPLHF. Variable domain in full (rest from reference TRBV5-1 and TRBJ1-6): KAGVTQTPRYLIKTRGQQVTLSCSPISGHRSVSWYQQTPGQGLQFLFEYFSETQRNKGNFPGRFSGRQFSNSRSEMNVSTLELGDSALYLCASSLEGEQGASPLHFGNGTRLTVT.

The chain links TRBV21-1 to TRBJ1-1; whether TRBD1, the table's D call, matches the DNA was not checked. TRBV21-1 is termed a pseudogene. This CDR3 has 14 residues. CDR3 residues: CASRPYTRNTEAFF. In DNA form, the CDR3 reads TGTGCCAGCAGACCATACACCAGGAACACTGAAGCTTTCTTT.

In its sample, this clone was seen once. The chain joins TRBV5-1 to TRBJ2-5, with D perhaps matching TRBD2 (5 bases). The germline CDR1 and CDR2 sequences are SGHRS and YFSETQ. V lost 4 bases and J 5 bases, leaving 18 bases between the germline ends. This CDR3 region has 15 residues. The CDR3, as DNA: TGCGCCAGCAGCGACGGTTTCGGGGTTGGGGAGACCCAGTACTTC. It encodes CASSDGFGVGETQYF. The full variable domain, completed using reference TRBV5-1 and TRBJ2-5, is KAGVTQTPRYLIKTRGQQVTLSCSPISGHRSVSWYQQTPGQGLQFLFEYFSETQRNKGNFPGRFSGRQFSNSRSEMNVSTLELGDSALYLCASSDGFGVGETQYFGPGTRLLVL.

This clone came up a few times. The CDR3 is CASSSPTGGNTEAFF. In nucleotides, the CDR3 is TGTGCCAGCAGCTCCCCGACAGGGGGTAACACTGAAGCTTTCTTT. This chain joins TRBV7-9 and TRBJ1-1, with 9 bases matching TRBD1. The germline CDR1 and CDR2 sequences are SEHNR and FQNEAQ (reference sequence). The CDR3 consists of 15 residues. The V segment lost 4 bases and the J segment 2 bases; nucleotides outside the gene matches: 5. The full variable domain, its missing parts supplied by reference TRBV7-9 and TRBJ1-1, is DTGVSQNPRHKITKRGQNVTFRCDPISEHNRLYWYRQTLGQGPEFLTYFQNEAQLEKSRLLSDRFSAERPKGSFSTLEIQRTEQGDSAMYLCASSSPTGGNTEAFFGQGTRLTVV.

This clone came up once. The V gene is TRBV11-2, the J gene TRBJ2-7; TRBD2 agrees at 7 bases. Trimming at V came to 5 bases and at J to 6 bases, leaving 7 bases not matched to a gene. Per germline, CDR1 SGHAT and CDR2 FQNNGV. The CDR3 sequence is 13 residues long. This CDR3 reads CASSRGGPVEQYF. CDR3 sequence (DNA): TGTGCCAGCAGCCGCGGGGGACCGGTCGAGCAGTACTTC.

The V and J genes are TRBV19 and TRBJ1-2; 7 bases are shared with TRBD1. Unmatched junction bases numbered 6, after V lost 9 bases and J lost 2 bases. The CDR3 length is 13 residues. Germline values: CDR1 LNHDA, CDR2 SQIVND (reference sequence). Here the CDR3 DNA reads TGTGCCAGCAAGAGGGACAGAAACTATGGCTACACCTTC. This translates into CASKRDRNYGYTF.

This rearrangement joins TRBV5-4 to TRBJ2-7; 11 bases are shared with TRBD2. CDR1 and CDR2 (germline): SGHNT, YYREEE (reference sequence). V gave up 3 bases and J gave up 3 bases; unmatched junction bases: 2. There are 14 residues in the CDR3. The CDR3, as DNA: TGTGCCAGCAGCTCTCTAGCGGGAGGCTACGAGCAGTACTTC. This gives the protein CASSSLAGGYEQYF.

This clone has more than one count but fewer than ten. The chain employs TRBV5-1 and TRBJ1-2; D perhaps matches TRBD1 (6 bases). CDR1 SGHRS and CDR2 YFSETQ come from the germline V gene. Trimming removed 3 bases from V and 8 bases from J, with 17 bases in between. This CDR3 contains 14 residues. The CDR3 sequence: CASSSPDGGQGYTF. As DNA, the CDR3 is TGCGCCAGCAGCTCCCCTGACGGGGGGCAAGGCTACACCTTC.

The rearrangement links TRBV15 to TRBJ1-4; the D is unclear. The V and J ends lost 1 base and 8 bases respectively, with 14 bases between them. CDR3 length: 15 amino acids. In germline, CDR1 is LNHNV, CDR2 YYDKDF (reference sequence). The CDR3 here is CATSRAPDWEEKLFF. The DNA of the CDR3 is TGTGCCACCAGCAGAGCCCCGGACTGGGAAGAAAAACTGTTTTTT. Filled out from reference TRBV15 and TRBJ1-4, the complete variable domain reads DAMVIQNPRYQVTQFGKPVTLSCSQTLNHNVMYWYQQKSSQAPKLLFHYYDKDFNNEADTPDNFQSRRPNTSFCFLDIRSPGLGDTAMYLCATSRAPDWEEKLFFGSGTQLSVL.

The gene calls are TRBV14 and TRBJ1-4; the D gene is possibly TRBD1 (5 bases). V was trimmed by 0 bases and J by 0 bases, leaving 11 bases between them. Germline-derived CDR1 and CDR2 are SGHDN and FVKESK. The CDR3 is 17 residues long. As DNA, the CDR3 is TGTGCCAGCAGCCAAGATAGAGGGGAGGCAACTAATGAAAAACTGTTTTTT. Translation: CASSQDRGEATNEKLFF.

V and J are TRBV27 and TRBJ2-5, with D possibly TRBD1 on 6 matching bases. Trimming took off 6 bases at V and 3 bases at J, with 11 bases between the two ends. This CDR3 region has 13 residues. Germline-derived CDR1 and CDR2 are MNHEY and SMNVEV (reference sequence). The CDR3 spells CASRGHLKETQYF. CDR3 nucleotide sequence: TGTGCCAGCAGGGGACACCTCAAAGAGACCCAGTACTTC.

The rearrangement uses TRBV2 and TRBJ1-5; 8 nucleotides align to TRBD1. This CDR3 contains 15 residues. Germline values: CDR1 SNHLY, CDR2 FYNNEI. With V trimmed by 4 bases and J by 2 bases, 4 bases remained unmatched. DNA of the CDR3: TGTGCCAGCAGTGTATCAGGGGGCGGCAATCAGCCCCAGCATTTT. Translated: CASSVSGGGNQPQHF.

The J gene is TRBJ1-6, the V gene TRBV7-9; TRBD1 matches at 10 bases. This CDR3 has 16 residues. CDR1 is SEHNR, CDR2 FQNEAQ, per germline (reference sequence). The V and J ends lost 3 bases and 6 bases, in that order; junction bases with no gene match: 5. The CDR3 loop is CASSFVDRGSNSPLHF. The CDR3 DNA is TGTGCCAGCAGCTTCGTGGACAGGGGGAGTAATTCACCCCTCCACTTT.

The V and J genes are TRBV5-1 and TRBJ2-7; 8 positions agree with TRBD1. This CDR3 comprises 14 residues. Trimming removed 4 bases from V and 1 base from J; junction bases left unmatched: 4. The germline CDR1 and CDR2 sequences are SGHRS and YFSETQ. CDR3 DNA sequence: TGCGCCAGCAGCCGACAGGGGCTTTCCTACGAGCAGTACTTC. It yields the protein CASSRQGLSYEQYF.

A few counts support this clone. For the CDR3, the DNA is TGCGCCAGCAGCTTGGATGGTAGTTCCTACGAGCAGTACTTC. Translating it yields CASSLDGSSYEQYF. The chain uses TRBV5-1 and TRBJ2-7; D gene unclear. The CDR3 runs to 14 residues. V shed 0 bases and J shed 1 base, with 8 bases lying between them. CDR1 and CDR2 (germline): SGHRS, YFSETQ. Variable domain in full (rest from reference TRBV5-1 and TRBJ2-7): KAGVTQTPRYLIKTRGQQVTLSCSPISGHRSVSWYQQTPGQGLQFLFEYFSETQRNKGNFPGRFSGRQFSNSRSEMNVSTLELGDSALYLCASSLDGSSYEQYFGPGTRLTVT.

This clone turned up a few times. V usage is TRBV6-1 and J usage is TRBJ2-1; 7 nucleotides agree with TRBD1. Germline-derived CDR1 and CDR2 are MNHNS and SASEGT. The J segment lost 6 bases and the V segment lost 8 bases, leaving 10 bases of the junction unmatched. The CDR3 covers 14 residues. The CDR3 nucleotides are TGTGCCAGCCGCGTATACAGGGGTAGCAATGAGCAGTTCTTC. Residues: CASRVYRGSNEQFF.

The V call is TRBV7-2, the J call TRBJ2-1; D perhaps matches TRBD2 (6 bases). The germline CDR1 and CDR2 sequences are SGHTA and FQGNSA. Trimming stripped 5 bases from V and 0 bases from J, with 8 bases between. The CDR3 is 14 amino acids. The CDR3 DNA follows: TGTGCCAGCAGCACCGGGAGCTCCTACAATGAGCAGTTCTTC. It encodes CASSTGSSYNEQFF.

This clone was counted a few times. The chain has TRBV4-2 and TRBJ2-5; 10 nucleotides line up with TRBD2. Germline assignment: CDR1 LGHNA and CDR2 YNFKEQ. The CDR3 runs 15 residues. Trimming took 4 bases from V and 4 from J; bases not matched to a gene: 6. CDR3 amino acids: CASSPVAGGRETQYF. CDR3 DNA sequence: TGTGCCAGCAGCCCGGTAGCGGGGGGCCGAGAGACCCAGTACTTC.

The chain carries TRBV5-5 and TRBJ1-2; 8 nucleotides line up with TRBD1. Germline V gene data show CDR1 as SGHKS and CDR2 as YYEKEE (reference sequence). V lost 3 bases, J lost 5 bases, and 18 bases stayed unmatched. The CDR3 runs to 18 residues. The CDR3 coding sequence is TGTGCCAGCAGCTCTTCCTCAGGGGGCAGCCAAAGGGCGTATGGCTACACCTTC. Translated, it gives CASSSSSGGSQRAYGYTF.

V and J are TRBV6-5 and TRBJ1-1; no firm D call. Trimming shortened V by 4 bases and J by 4 bases, and 10 bases separated the two germline ends. The CDR3 spans 13 residues. Germline V gene sequence: CDR1 MNHEY, CDR2 SVGAGI. CDR3 nucleotides: TGTGCCAGCAGTTTGGACTCGGCCACTGAAGCTTTCTTT. Translated, it gives CASSLDSATEAFF.

This clone was observed a handful of times. V gene TRBV28 combines with J gene TRBJ1-4; D ambiguous. Per the germline V gene, CDR1 is MDHEN and CDR2 is SYDVKM. The germline V and J ends were trimmed by 8 bases and 8 bases, with 18 bases remaining between them. This CDR3 spans 14 amino acids. The CDR3 DNA reads TGTGCCAGCTGCAAGCAAATGTCGGGGGAAAAACTGTTTTTT. Translating it yields CASCKQMSGEKLFF.

The chain employs TRBV7-6 and TRBJ2-5; TRBD1 matches 9 bases. Germline V gene data show CDR1 as SGHVS and CDR2 as FNYEAQ. This CDR3 comprises 14 residues. After removal of 1 base from V and 7 bases from J, the junction contained 4 bases not matched to a gene. This chain's CDR3 is CASSLVRQGGTQYF. The CDR3 DNA sequence: TGTGCCAGCAGCTTAGTTCGACAGGGGGGGACCCAGTACTTC.